One sample yielded the 6 T cell receptor beta chains listed below, sequenced in a study of T-cell reconstitution after alpha-beta-depleted transplantation in children. Molecular barcoding with unique molecular identifiers was used for the TCRbeta library. TCRdb itself ran the PCR reads through MiXCR, one entry per CDR3 protein. The profile shows 610,000 or so distinct CDR3 sequences, approximately 30% of them singletons. The specimen was PBMCs, collected before TCRalphabeta/CD19-depleted stem cell transplant. The receptors here all came from a boy younger than two with Wiskott-Aldrich syndrome, due to receive a stem cell transplant.

The CDR3 spells CASSPRVGVTEQFF. In DNA form, the CDR3 reads TGTGCCAGCTCACCACGGGTCGGGGTAACTGAGCAGTTCTTC. The gene calls are TRBV18 and TRBJ2-1; TRBD2 might be the D (5 bases). Trimming took 1 base from V and 9 from J, leaving 13 bases between them. CDR3 length equals 14 residues. Looked up from germline, CDR1 is KGHSH and CDR2 is LQKENI.

This chain connects TRBV5-1 to TRBJ1-1, with D unclear. This CDR3 is built from 15 residues. Germline V gene lookup returns CDR1 SGHRS and CDR2 YFSETQ. The V gene lost 0 bases and the J gene lost 1 base, with 10 bases spanning the gap. In DNA form, the CDR3 reads TGCGCCAGCAGCTTGGCCCCGGGGAGGAACACTGAAGCTTTCTTT. This sequence encodes CASSLAPGRNTEAFF.

This clonotype was detected a few times. CDR3 nucleotides: TGCAGTGCTATTATCGGGGGAGGGCCGAACACCGGGGAGCTGTTTTTT. Amino acid sequence: CSAIIGGGPNTGELFF. The rearrangement uses TRBV20-1 and TRBJ2-2, with 7 positions matching TRBD2. The CDR3 loop spans 16 amino acids. CDR1 is DFQATT and CDR2 is SNEGSKA in the germline V gene (reference sequence). V lost 4 bases to trimming and J lost 0 bases; unmatched junction nucleotides: 8.

This clonotype was observed a few times. The rearrangement uses TRBV6-5 and TRBJ2-7, with TRBD1 identical over 8 bases. J gave up 3 bases and V 2 bases, and 3 bases lay outside the gene matches. Germline assignment: CDR1 MNHEY and CDR2 SVGAGI. CDR3 length equals 14 residues. The CDR3 region has the DNA TGTGCCAGCAGTTACGGGACAGGAGACTACGAGCAGTACTTC. Its protein product is CASSYGTGDYEQYF.

This clonotype has more than one count but fewer than ten. The CDR3: CASSYSKRGTRFF. The CDR3 nucleotides are TGTGCCAGCAGTTACTCAAAGCGGGGGACGCGGTTCTTC. The rearrangement joins TRBV6-5 to TRBJ2-1; TRBD2 matches at 8 bases. The CDR3 length is 13 residues. V shed 0 bases, J shed 15 bases, and the junction held 7 bases outside the gene matches. Germline CDR1 MNHEY, CDR2 SVGAGI.

This chain links TRBV27 with TRBJ1-6; 7 nucleotides line up with TRBD1. V dropped 1 base and J dropped 9; count of bases not matched to a gene: 12. The CDR3 is made up of 17 amino acids. The V gene's germline CDR1 is MNHEY and CDR2 SMNVEV (reference sequence). CDR3 amino acids: CASSLYPGQPFRSPLHF. CDR3 nucleotides: TGTGCCAGCAGTTTATACCCGGGACAGCCCTTTCGTTCACCCCTCCACTTT.